This entry features one T cell receptor beta chain sequence. Methods used by the authors: Amplification of reference gene primers provided the estimated nucleated cell counts. Sequencing was performed with immunoSEQ multiplex PCR; in TCRdb, only in-frame clones are kept and a portion is missing. The DNA was the basis for D and trimming; V, J and clone size are from that table. The data contain some 250,000 clones, under 90% of them singletons. Trimming removed 2 bases from V and 2 bases from J; junction bases left unmatched: 5. The CDR3 sequence is 15 residues long. In germline, CDR1 is SGHTA, CDR2 FQGNSA. This specimen belongs to a study of blood T cell repertoires in COVID-19. For the study at large: PBMCs, B-cell-depleted T cells, or T cells provided the cDNA or gDNA that made up the material.

This chain links TRBV7-2 with TRBJ2-7; 8 bases are a match to TRBD2. This clonotype was sampled from a woman between 18 and 29 years old with acute or convalescent COVID-19. Sample: peripheral blood. CDR3 nucleotides: TGTGCCAGCAGCTTACATTCCGGGAGGGCCTACGAGCAGTACTTC. Protein sequence: CASSLHSGRAYEQYF.